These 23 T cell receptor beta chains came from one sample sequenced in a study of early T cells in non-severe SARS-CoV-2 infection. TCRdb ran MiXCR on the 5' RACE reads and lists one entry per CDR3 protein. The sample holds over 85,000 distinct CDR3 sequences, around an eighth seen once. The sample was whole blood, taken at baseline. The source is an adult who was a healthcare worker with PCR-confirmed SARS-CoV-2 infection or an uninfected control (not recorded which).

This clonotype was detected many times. The CDR3 reads CASSEGRHLNTEAFF. As DNA, the CDR3 is TGCGCCAGCAGTGAAGGCAGGCACCTTAACACTGAAGCTTTCTTT. The chain recombines TRBV10-1 with TRBJ1-1; D uncertain. The ends were cut back, 3 bases at V and 2 bases at J, with 13 bases in the middle. This CDR3 has 15 residues. CDR1 WNHNN and CDR2 SYGVQD come from the germline V gene (reference sequence).

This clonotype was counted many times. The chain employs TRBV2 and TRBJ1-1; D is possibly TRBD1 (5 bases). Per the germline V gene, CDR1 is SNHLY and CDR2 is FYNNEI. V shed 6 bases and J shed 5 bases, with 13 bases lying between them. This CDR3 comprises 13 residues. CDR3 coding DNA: TGTGCCAGCAGCCCACGGGGGAGGACTGAAGCTTTCTTT. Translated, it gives CASSPRGRTEAFF.

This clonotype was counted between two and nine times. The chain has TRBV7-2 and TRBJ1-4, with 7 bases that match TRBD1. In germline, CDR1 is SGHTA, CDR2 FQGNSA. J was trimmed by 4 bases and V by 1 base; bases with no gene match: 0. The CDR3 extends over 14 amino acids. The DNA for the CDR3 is TGTGCCAGCAGCTTAGACAGGGGTAATGAAAAACTGTTTTTT. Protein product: CASSLDRGNEKLFF.

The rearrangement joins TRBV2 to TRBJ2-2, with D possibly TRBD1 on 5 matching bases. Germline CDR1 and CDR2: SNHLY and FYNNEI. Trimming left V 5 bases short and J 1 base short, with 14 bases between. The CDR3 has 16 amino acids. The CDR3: CASSTWQGKNTGELFF. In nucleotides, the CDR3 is TGTGCCAGCAGTACGTGGCAGGGAAAGAACACCGGGGAGCTGTTTTTT.

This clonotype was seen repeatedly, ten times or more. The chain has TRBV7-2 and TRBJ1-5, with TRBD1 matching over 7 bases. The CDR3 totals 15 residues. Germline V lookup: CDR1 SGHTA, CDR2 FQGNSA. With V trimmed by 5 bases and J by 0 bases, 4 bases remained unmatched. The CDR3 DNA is TGTGCCAGCAGCCCGGACAGGAATAGCAATCAGCCCCAGCATTTT. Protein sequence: CASSPDRNSNQPQHF.

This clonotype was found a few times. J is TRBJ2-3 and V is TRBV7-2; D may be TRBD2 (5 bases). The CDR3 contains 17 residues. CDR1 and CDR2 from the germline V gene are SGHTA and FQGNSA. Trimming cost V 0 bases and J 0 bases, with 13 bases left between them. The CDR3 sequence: CASSLAGGPLSTDTQYF. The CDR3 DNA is TGTGCCAGCAGCTTAGCTGGAGGACCCCTGAGCACAGATACGCAGTATTTT.

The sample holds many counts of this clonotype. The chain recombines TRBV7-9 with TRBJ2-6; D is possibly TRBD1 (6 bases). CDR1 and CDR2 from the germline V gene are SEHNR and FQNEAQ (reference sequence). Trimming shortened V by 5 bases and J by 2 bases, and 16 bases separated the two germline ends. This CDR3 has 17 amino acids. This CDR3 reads CASSPPGHTAGANVLTF. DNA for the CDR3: TGTGCCAGCAGCCCCCCGGGACACACTGCTGGGGCCAACGTCCTGACTTTC.

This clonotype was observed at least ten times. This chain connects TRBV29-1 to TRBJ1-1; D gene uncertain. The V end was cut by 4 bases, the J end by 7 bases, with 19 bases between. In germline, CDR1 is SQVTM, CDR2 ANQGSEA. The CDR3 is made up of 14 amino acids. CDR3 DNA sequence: TGCAGCGTTGGGAGGGATAGCAATGGGGTTGAAGCTTTCTTT. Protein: CSVGRDSNGVEAFF.

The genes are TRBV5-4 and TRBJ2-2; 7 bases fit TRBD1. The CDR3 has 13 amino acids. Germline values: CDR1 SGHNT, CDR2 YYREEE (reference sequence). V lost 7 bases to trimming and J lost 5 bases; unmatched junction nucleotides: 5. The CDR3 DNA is TGTGCCAGCGCCACAGGGGTTACCGGGGAGCTGTTTTTT. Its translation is CASATGVTGELFF. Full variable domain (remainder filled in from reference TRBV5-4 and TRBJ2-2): ETGVTQSPTHLIKTRGQQVTLRCSSQSGHNTVSWYQQALGQGPQFIFQYYREEENGRGNFPPRFSGLQFPNYSSELNVNALELDDSALYLCASATGVTGELFFGEGSRLTVL.

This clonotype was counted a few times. CDR3 coding DNA: TGCAGTGCTTCCAGGACGGCCTTCGGCGCGGGGGAGCAGTACTTC. Residues: CSASRTAFGAGEQYF. This chain uses TRBV20-1 with TRBJ2-7; D perhaps matches TRBD2 (6 bases). Germline V lookup: CDR1 DFQATT, CDR2 SNEGSKA (reference sequence). The V end was cut by 5 bases, the J end by 7 bases, with 24 bases between. The CDR3 runs to 15 residues.

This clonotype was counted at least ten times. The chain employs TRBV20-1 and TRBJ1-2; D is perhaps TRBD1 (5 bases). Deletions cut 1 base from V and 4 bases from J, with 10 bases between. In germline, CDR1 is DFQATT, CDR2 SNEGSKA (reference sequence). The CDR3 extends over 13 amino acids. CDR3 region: CSARAQTVYGYTF. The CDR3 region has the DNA TGCAGTGCTAGAGCGCAGACAGTCTATGGCTACACCTTC.

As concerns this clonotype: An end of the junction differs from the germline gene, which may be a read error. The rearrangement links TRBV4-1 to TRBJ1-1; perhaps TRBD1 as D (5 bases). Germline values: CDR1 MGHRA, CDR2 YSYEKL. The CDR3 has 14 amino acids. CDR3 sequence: CASSLSFRGTEVFF. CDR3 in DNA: TGCGCCAGCAGCCTGAGCTTTCGGGGCACTGAAGTTTTCTTT.

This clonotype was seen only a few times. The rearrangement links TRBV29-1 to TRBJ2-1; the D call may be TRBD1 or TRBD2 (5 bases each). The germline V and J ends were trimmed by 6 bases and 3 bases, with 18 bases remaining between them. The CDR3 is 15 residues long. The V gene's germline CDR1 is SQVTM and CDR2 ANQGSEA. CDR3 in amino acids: CSVVGWGTNYNEQFF. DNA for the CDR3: TGCAGCGTCGTCGGATGGGGGACCAACTACAATGAGCAGTTCTTC.

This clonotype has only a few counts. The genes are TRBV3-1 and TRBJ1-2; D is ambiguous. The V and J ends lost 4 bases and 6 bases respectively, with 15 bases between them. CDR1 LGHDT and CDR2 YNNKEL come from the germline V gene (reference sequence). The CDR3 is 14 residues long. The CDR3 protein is CASSLSSAADGYTF. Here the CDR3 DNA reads TGTGCCAGCAGCCTAAGTTCGGCGGCGGATGGCTACACCTTC.

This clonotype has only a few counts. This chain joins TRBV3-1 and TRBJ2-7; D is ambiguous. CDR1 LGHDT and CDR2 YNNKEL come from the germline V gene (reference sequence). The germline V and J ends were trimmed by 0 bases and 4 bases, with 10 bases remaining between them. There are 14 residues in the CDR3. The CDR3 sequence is CASSQEARLYEQYF. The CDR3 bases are TGTGCCAGCAGCCAAGAAGCCAGGTTGTACGAGCAGTACTTC.

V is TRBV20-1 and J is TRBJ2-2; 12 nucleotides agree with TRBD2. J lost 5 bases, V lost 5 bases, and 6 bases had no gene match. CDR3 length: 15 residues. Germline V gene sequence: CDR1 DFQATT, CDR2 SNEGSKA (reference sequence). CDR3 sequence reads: CSAPGLAGLTGELFF. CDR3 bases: TGCAGTGCTCCCGGACTAGCGGGACTGACCGGGGAGCTGTTTTTT.

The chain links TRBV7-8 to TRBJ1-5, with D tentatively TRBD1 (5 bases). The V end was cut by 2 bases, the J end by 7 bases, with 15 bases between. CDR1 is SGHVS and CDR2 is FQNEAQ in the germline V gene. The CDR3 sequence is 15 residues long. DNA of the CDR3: TGTGCCAGCAGCTTACGGCGGGTCGGGGACCAGCCCCAGCATTTT. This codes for CASSLRRVGDQPQHF.

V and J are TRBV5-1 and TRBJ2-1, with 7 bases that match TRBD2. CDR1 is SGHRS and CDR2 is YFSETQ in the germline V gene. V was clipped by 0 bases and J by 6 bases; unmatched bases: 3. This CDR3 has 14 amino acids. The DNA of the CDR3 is TGCGCCAGCAGCTTGGTGTCTAGCGGCAATGAGCAGTTCTTC. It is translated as CASSLVSSGNEQFF.

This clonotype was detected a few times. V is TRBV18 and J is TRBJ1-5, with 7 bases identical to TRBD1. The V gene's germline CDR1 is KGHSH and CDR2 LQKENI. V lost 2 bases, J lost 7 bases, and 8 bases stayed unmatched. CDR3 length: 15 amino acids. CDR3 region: CASSPKEQGRQPQHF. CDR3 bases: TGTGCCAGCTCACCAAAGGAACAGGGGAGACAGCCCCAGCATTTT.

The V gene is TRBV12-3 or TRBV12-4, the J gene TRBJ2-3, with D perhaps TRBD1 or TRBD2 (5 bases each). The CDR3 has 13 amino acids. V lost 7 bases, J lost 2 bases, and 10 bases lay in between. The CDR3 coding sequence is TGTGCCAGCATCAGAGGGACCACAGATACGCAGTATTTT. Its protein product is CASIRGTTDTQYF.

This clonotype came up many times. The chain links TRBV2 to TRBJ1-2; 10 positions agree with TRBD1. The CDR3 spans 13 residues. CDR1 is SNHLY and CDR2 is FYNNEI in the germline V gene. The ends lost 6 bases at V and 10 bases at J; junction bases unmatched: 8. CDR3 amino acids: CASRTGQGFVYTF. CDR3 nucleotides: TGTGCCAGCAGGACGGGACAGGGGTTCGTCTACACCTTC.

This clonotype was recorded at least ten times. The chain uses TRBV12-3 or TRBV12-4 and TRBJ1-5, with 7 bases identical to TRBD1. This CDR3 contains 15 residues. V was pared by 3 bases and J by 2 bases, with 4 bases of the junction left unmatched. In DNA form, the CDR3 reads TGTGCCAGCAGTTTTACCGACAGGGGCAATCAGCCCCAGCATTTT. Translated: CASSFTDRGNQPQHF.

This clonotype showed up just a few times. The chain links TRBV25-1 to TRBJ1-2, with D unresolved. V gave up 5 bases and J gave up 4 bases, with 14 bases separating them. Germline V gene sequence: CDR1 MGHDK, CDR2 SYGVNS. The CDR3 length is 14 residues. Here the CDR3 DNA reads TGTGCCAGCAGTCCCGATGCCAGATTCTATGGCTACACCTTC. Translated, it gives CASSPDARFYGYTF.